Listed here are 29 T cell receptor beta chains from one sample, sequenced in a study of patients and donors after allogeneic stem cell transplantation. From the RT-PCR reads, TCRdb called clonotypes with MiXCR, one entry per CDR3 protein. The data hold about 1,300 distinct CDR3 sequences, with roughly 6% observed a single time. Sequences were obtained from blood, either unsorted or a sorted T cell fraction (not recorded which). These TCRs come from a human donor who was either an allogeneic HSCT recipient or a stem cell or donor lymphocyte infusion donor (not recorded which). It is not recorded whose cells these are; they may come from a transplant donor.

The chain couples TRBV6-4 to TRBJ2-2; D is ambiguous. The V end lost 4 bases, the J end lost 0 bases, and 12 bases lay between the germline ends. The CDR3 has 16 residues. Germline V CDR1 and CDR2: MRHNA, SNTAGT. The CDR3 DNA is TGTGCCAGCAGTGTTGAAGGAAACGCGAACACCGGGGAGCTGTTTTTT. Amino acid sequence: CASSVEGNANTGELFF.

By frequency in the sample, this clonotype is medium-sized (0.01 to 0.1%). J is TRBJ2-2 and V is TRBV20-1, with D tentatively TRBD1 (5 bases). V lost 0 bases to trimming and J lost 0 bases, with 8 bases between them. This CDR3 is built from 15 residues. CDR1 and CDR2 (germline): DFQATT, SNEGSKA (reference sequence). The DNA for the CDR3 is TGCAGTGCTAGAGAAGGGGCCGCGAACACCGGGGAGCTGTTTTTT. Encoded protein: CSAREGAANTGELFF.

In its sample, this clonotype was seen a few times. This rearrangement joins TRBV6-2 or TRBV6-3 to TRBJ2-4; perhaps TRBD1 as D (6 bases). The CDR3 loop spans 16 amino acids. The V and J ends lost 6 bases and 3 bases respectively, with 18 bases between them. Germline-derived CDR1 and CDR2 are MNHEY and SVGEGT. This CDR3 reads CASRINREVGKNIQYF. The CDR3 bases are TGTGCCAGCAGGATTAACAGGGAAGTCGGCAAAAACATTCAGTACTTC.

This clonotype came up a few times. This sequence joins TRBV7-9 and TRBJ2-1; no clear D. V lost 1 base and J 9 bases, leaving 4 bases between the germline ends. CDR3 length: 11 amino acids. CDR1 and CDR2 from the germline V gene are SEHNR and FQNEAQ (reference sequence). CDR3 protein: CASSLEGEQFF. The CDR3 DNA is TGTGCCAGCAGCTTAGAGGGTGAGCAGTTCTTC. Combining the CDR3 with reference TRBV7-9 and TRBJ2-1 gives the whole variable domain DTGVSQNPRHKITKRGQNVTFRCDPISEHNRLYWYRQTLGQGPEFLTYFQNEAQLEKSRLLSDRFSAERPKGSFSTLEIQRTEQGDSAMYLCASSLEGEQFFGPGTRLTVL.

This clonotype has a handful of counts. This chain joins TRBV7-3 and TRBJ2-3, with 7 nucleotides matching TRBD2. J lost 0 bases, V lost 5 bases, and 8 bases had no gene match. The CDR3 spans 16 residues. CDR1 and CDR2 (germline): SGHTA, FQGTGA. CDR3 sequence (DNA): TGTGCCAGCAGCGTGAGCGGGGAGCTTAGCACAGATACGCAGTATTTT. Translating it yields CASSVSGELSTDTQYF.

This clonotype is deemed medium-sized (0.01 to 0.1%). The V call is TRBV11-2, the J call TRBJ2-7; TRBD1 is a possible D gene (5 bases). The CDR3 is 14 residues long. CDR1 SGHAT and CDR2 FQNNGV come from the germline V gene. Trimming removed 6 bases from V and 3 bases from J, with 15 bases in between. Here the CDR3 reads CASRTLKGIYEQYF. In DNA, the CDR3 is TGTGCCAGCAGGACCCTAAAGGGGATCTACGAGCAGTACTTC. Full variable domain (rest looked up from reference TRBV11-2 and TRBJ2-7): EAGVAQSPRYKIIEKRQSVAFWCNPISGHATLYWYQQILGQGPKLLIQFQNNGVVDDSQLPKDRFSAERLKGVDSTLKIQPAKLEDSAVYLCASRTLKGIYEQYFGPGTRLTVT.

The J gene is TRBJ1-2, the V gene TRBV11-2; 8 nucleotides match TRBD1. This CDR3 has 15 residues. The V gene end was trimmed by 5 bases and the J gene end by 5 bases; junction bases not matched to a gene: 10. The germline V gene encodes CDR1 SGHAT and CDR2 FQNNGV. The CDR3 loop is CASSPTGGVVYGYTF. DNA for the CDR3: TGTGCCAGCAGCCCAACAGGGGGAGTAGTGTATGGCTACACCTTC.

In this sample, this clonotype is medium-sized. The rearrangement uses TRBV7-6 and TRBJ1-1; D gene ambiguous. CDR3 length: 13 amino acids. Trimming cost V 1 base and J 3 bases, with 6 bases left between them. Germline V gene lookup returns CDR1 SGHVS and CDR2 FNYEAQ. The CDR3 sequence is CASSLERDTEAFF. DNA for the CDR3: TGTGCCAGCAGCTTAGAGAGGGACACTGAAGCTTTCTTT.

This CDR3 is CATSRNVARTDNEQFF. CDR3 nucleotides: TGTGCCACCAGCAGAAACGTAGCGAGGACTGACAATGAGCAGTTCTTC. This chain connects TRBV15 to TRBJ2-1, with D possibly being TRBD2 (5 bases). The CDR3 length is 16 residues. With 2 bases removed from V and 5 bases from J, the gap between germline ends came to 16 bases. CDR1 LNHNV and CDR2 YYDKDF come from the germline V gene (reference sequence).

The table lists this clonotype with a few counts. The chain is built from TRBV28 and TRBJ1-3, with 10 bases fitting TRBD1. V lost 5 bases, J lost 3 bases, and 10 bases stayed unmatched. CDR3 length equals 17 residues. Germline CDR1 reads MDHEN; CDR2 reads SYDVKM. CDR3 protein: CASSSDRGLWRGNTIYF. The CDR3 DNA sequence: TGTGCCAGCAGTAGCGACAGGGGGCTATGGCGTGGAAACACCATATATTTT.

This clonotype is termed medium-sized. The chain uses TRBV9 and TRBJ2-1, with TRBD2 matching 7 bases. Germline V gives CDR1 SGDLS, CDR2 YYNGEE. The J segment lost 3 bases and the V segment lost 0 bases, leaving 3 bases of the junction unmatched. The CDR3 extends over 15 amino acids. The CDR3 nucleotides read TGTGCCAGCAGCGTAGAGGGAGGGTACTACAATGAGCAGTTCTTC. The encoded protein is CASSVEGGYYNEQFF.

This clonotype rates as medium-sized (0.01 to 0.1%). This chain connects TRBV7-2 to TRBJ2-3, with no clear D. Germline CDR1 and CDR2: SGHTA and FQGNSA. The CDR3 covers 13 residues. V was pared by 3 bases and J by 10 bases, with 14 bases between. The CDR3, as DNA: TGTGCCAGCAGCTTGGGGATCCCGAAGGCGCAGTATTTT. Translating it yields CASSLGIPKAQYF.

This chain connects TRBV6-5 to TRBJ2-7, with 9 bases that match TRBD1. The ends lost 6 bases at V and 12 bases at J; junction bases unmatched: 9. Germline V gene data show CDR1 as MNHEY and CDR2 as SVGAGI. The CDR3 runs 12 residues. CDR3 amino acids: CASSPGQGTTYF. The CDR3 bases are TGTGCCAGCAGCCCGGGACAGGGAACAACGTACTTC.

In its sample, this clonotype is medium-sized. The CDR3 region is CASSSMSGSGNTIYF. The CDR3 DNA reads TGTGCCAGCAGTTCTATGTCAGGTTCTGGAAACACCATATATTTT. The rearrangement uses TRBV28 and TRBJ1-3; D unclear. Trimming removed 4 bases from V and 1 base from J, with 11 bases in between. Germline CDR1 reads MDHEN; CDR2 reads SYDVKM. This CDR3 is 15 amino acids long.

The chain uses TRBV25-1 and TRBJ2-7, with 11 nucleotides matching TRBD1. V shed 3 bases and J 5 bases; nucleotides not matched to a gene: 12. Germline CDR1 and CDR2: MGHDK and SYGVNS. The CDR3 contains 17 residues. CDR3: CASSEQLRGTGGDEQYF. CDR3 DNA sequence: TGTGCCAGCAGTGAGCAGCTTAGAGGGACAGGGGGGGACGAGCAGTACTTC.

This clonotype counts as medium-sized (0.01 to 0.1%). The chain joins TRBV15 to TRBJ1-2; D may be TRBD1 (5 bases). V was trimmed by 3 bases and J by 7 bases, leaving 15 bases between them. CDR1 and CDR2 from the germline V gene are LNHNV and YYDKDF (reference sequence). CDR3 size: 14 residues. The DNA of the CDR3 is TGTGCCACCAGCAGGGCTACTGGGACCCCTGGCTACACCTTC. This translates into CATSRATGTPGYTF.

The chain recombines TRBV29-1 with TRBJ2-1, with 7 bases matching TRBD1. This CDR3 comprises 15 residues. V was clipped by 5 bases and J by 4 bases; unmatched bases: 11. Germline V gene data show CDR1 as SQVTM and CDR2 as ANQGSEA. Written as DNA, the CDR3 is TGCAGCGTTCTAACAGGGGAAGCTCCATACAATGAGCAGTTCTTC. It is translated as CSVLTGEAPYNEQFF.

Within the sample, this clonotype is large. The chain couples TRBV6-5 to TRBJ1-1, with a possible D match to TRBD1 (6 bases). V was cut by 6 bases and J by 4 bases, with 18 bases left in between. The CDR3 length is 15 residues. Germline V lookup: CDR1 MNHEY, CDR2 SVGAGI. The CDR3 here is CASSRTPQGITEAFF. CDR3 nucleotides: TGTGCCAGCAGCCGAACCCCACAGGGAATCACTGAAGCTTTCTTT.

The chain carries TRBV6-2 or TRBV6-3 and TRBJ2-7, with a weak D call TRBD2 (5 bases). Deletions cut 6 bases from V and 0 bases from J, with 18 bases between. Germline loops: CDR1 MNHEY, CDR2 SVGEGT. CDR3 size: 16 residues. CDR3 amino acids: CASSRDTQGSSYEQYF. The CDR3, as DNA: TGTGCCAGCAGCCGAGACACACAAGGGAGCTCCTACGAGCAGTACTTC.

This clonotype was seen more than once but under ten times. The CDR3, as DNA: TGTGCCAGCAGCTTAGACAGCGGACGGACAGAGCAGTACTTC. The encoded protein is CASSLDSGRTEQYF. This chain uses TRBV11-2 with TRBJ2-7, with D tentatively TRBD1 or TRBD2 (5 bases each). The V and J ends lost 0 bases and 7 bases respectively, with 13 bases between them. The CDR3 sequence is 14 residues long. Germline loops: CDR1 SGHAT, CDR2 FQNNGV.

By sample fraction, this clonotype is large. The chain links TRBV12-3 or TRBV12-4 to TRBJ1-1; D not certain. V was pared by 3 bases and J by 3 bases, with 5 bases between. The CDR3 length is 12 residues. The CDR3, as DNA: TGTGCCAGCAGTTTTACGGACACTGAAGCTTTCTTT. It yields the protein CASSFTDTEAFF.

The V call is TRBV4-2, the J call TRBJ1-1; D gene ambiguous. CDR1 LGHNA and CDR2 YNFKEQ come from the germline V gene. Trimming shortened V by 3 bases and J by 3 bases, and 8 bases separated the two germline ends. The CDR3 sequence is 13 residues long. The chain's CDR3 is CASSQLRDTEAFF. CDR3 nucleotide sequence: TGTGCCAGCAGCCAGCTCCGGGACACTGAAGCTTTCTTT.

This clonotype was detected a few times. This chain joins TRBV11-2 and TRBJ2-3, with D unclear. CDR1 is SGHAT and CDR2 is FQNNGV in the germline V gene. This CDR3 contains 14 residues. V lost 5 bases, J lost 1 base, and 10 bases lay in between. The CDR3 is CASSPMRRTDTQYF. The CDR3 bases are TGTGCCAGCAGCCCTATGCGGCGCACAGATACGCAGTATTTT.

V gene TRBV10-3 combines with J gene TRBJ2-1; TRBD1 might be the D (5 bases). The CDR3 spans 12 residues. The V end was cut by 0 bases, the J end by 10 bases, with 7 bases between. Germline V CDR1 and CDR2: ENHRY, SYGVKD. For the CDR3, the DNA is TGTGCCATCAGTGAGTCGGGGCGGGAGCAGTTCTTC. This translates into CAISESGREQFF.

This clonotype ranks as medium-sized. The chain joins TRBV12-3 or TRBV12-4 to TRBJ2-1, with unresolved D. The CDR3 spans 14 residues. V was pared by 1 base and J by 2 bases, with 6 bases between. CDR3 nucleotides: TGTGCCAGCAGTTTAGAAGGTACCTACAATGAGCAGTTCTTC. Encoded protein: CASSLEGTYNEQFF.

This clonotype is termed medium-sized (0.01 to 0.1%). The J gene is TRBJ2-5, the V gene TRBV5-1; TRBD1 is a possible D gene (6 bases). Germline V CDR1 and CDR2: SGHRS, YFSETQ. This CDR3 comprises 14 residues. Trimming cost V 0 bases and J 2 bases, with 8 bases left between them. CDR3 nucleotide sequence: TGCGCCAGCAGCTTGGGGACAGAACAAGAGACCCAGTACTTC. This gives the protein CASSLGTEQETQYF. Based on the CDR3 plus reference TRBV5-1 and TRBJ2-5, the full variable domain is KAGVTQTPRYLIKTRGQQVTLSCSPISGHRSVSWYQQTPGQGLQFLFEYFSETQRNKGNFPGRFSGRQFSNSRSEMNVSTLELGDSALYLCASSLGTEQETQYFGPGTRLLVL.

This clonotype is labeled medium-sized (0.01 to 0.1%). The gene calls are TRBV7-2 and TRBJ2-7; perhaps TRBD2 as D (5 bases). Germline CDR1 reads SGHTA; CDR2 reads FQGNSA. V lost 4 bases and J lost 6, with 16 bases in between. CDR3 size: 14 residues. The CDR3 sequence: CASSSWTGPREQYF. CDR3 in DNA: TGTGCCAGCAGCTCCTGGACTGGGCCGCGCGAGCAGTACTTC.

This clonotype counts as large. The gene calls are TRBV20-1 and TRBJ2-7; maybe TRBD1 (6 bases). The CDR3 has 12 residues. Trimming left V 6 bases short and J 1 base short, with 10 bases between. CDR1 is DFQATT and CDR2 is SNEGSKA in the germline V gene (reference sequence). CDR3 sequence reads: CSAAQGSYEQYF. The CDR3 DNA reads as TGCAGTGCCGCACAGGGTTCCTACGAGCAGTACTTC.

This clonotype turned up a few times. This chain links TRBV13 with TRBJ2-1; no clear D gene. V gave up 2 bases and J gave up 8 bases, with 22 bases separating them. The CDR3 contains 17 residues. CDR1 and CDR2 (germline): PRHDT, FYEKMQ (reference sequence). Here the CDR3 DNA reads TGTGCCAGCAGCTTAATGTCCGGGTATATCGGGTCAGATGAGCAGTTCTTC. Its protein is CASSLMSGYIGSDEQFF.